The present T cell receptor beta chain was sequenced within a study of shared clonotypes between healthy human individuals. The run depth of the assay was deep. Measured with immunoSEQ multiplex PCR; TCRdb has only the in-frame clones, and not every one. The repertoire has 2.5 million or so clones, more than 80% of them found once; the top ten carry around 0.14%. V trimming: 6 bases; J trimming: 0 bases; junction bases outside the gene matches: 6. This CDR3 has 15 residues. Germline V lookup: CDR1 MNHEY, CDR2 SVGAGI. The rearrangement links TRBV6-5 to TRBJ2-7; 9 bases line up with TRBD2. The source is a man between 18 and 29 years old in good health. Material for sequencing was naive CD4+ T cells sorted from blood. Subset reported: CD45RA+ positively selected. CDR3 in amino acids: CASRNSGGSSYEQYF. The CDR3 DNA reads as TGTGCCAGCAGAAACAGCGGGGGGAGCTCCTACGAGCAGTACTTC.